This T cell receptor beta chain was retrieved from a study of molecular identifiers for immune sequencing clone quantification. General observations from the study: Reports indicate spiked Jurkat TCR RNA from one cell could be found among around 1 million naive cells.

By share, this clonotype ranks as medium-sized (0.01 to 0.1%). As yet, its antigen is unknown. Trimming left V 6 bases short and J 2 bases short, with 11 bases between. The CDR3 has 14 amino acids. Germline V gene lookup returns CDR1 MNHEY and CDR2 SVGAGI. For bulk TCR libraries, previously described methods and listed TCR primers were used. A single record per CDR3 protein comes from TCRdb applying MiXCR to the PCR reads. Of about 10,000 distinct CDR3 sequences listed, approximately 20% are singletons. CD8+CD4-CCR7+CD45RA+ sorting gave the naive CD8 T cells. The sequenced material came from naive CD8+ T cells from blood, with Jurkat cell RNA spiked in. Subset described: FACS-sorted CD8+CD4-CCR7+CD45RA+ naive T cells. The rearrangement links TRBV6-5 to TRBJ2-4, with D maybe TRBD2 (6 bases). This TCR came from a human donor in good health. Some libraries in this study had Jurkat cell RNA spiked in. DNA of the CDR3: TGTGCCAGCAGCTACGGGGACTCCAAAAACATTCAGTACTTC. Its translation: CASSYGDSKNIQYF.